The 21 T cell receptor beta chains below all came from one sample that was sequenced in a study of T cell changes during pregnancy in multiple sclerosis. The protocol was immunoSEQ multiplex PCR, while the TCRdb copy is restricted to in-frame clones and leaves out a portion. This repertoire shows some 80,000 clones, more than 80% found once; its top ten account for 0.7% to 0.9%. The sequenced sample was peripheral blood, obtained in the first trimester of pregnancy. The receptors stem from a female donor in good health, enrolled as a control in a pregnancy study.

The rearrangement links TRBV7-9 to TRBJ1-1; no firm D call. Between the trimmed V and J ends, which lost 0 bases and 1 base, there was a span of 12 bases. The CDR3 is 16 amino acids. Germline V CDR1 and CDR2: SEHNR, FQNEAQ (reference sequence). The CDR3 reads CASSLALAASNTEAFF. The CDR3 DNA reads TGTGCCAGCAGCTTAGCGCTGGCGGCCTCGAACACTGAAGCTTTCTTT.

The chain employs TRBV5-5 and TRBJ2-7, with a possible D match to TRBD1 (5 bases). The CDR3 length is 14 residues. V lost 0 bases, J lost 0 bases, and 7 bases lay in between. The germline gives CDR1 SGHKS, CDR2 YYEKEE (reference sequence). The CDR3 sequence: CASSLGDSSYEQYF. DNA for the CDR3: TGTGCCAGCAGCTTGGGAGACAGCTCCTACGAGCAGTACTTC.

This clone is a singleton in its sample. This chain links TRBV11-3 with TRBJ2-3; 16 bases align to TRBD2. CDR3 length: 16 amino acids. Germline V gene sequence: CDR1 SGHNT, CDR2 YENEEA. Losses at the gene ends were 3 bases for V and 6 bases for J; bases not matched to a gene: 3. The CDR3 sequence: CASSLGLAGGSDTQYF. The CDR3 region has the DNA TGTGCCAGCAGCTTGGGACTAGCGGGGGGGAGTGATACGCAGTATTTT.

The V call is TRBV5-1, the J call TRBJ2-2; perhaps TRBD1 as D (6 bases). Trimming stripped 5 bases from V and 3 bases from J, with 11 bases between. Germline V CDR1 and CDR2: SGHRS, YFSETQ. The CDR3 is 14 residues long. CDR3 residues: CASSPGVDTGELFF. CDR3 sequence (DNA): TGCGCCAGCAGTCCAGGGGTGGACACCGGGGAGCTGTTTTTT. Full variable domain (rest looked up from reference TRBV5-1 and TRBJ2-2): KAGVTQTPRYLIKTRGQQVTLSCSPISGHRSVSWYQQTPGQGLQFLFEYFSETQRNKGNFPGRFSGRQFSNSRSEMNVSTLELGDSALYLCASSPGVDTGELFFGEGSRLTVL.

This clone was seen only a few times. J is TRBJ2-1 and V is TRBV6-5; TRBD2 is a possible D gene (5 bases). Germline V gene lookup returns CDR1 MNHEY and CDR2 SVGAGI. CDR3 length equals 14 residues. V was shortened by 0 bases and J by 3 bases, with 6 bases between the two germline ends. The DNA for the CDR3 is TGTGCCAGCAGTTACTCAGAGGGCTACAATGAGCAGTTCTTC. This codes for CASSYSEGYNEQFF.

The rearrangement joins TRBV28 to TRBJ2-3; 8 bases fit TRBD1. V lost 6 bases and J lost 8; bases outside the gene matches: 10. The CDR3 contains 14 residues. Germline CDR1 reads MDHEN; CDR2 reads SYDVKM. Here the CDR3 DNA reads TGTGCCAGCAGGCAGACAGGGGCGTTCCTTACGCAGTATTTT. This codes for CASRQTGAFLTQYF.

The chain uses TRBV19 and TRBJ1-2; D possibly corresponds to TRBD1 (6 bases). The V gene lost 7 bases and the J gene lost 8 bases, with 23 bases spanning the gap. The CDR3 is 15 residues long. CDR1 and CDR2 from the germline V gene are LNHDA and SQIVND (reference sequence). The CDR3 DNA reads TGTGCCAGTATTCGGACAGCCTCTAACGGTCCAGGCTACACCTTC. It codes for CASIRTASNGPGYTF.

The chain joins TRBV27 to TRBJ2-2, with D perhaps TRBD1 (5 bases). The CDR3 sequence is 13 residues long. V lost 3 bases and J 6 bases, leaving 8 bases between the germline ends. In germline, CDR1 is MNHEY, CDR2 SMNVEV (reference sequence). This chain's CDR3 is CASSFGRAGELFF. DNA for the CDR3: TGTGCCAGCAGTTTTGGCAGGGCCGGGGAGCTGTTTTTT.

The CDR3 region has the DNA TGTGCCAGCAGCTTAGTCACAGGGTGGAACTATGGCTACACCTTC. This translates into CASSLVTGWNYGYTF. The chain combines TRBV7-6 with TRBJ1-2, with a tentative D call TRBD1 (6 bases). V was pared by 1 base and J by 2 bases, with 11 bases between. This CDR3 spans 15 amino acids. CDR1 and CDR2 from the germline V gene are SGHVS and FNYEAQ.

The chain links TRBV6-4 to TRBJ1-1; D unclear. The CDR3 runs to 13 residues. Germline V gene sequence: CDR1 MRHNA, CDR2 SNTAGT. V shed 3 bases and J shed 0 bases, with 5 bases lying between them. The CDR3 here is CASSENMNTEAFF. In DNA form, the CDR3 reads TGTGCCAGCAGTGAAAACATGAACACTGAAGCTTTCTTT.

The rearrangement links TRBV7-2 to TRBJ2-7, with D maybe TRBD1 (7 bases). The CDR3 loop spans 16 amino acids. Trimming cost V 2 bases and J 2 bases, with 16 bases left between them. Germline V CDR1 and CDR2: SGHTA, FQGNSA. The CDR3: CASSLPGGSAAYEQYF. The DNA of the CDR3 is TGTGCCAGCAGCTTACCAGGGGGGAGCGCCGCCTACGAGCAGTACTTC.

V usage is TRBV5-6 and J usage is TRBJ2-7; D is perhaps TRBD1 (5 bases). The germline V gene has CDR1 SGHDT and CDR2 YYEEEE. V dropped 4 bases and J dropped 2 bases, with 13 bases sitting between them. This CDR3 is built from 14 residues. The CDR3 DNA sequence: TGTGCCAGCAGCCTAGGTCGGACAACCTACGAGCAGTACTTC. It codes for CASSLGRTTYEQYF. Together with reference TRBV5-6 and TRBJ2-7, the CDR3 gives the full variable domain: DAGVTQSPTHLIKTRGQQVTLRCSPKSGHDTVSWYQQALGQGPQFIFQYYEEEERQRGNFPDRFSGHQFPNYSSELNVNALLLGDSALYLCASSLGRTTYEQYFGPGTRLTVT.

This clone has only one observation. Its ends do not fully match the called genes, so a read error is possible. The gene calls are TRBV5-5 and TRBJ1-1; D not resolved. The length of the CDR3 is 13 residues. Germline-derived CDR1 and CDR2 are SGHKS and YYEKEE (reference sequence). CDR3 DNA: TGTGCCAGCAGCTTGCGGGTGAACCCTGAAGCTTTCTTT. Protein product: CASSLRVNPEAFF.

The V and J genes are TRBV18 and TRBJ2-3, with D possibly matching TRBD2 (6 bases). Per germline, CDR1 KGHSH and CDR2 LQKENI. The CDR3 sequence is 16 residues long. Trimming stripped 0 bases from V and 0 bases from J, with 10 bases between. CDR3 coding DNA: TGTGCCAGCTCACCACCTAGCGGATTAAGCACAGATACGCAGTATTTT. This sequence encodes CASSPPSGLSTDTQYF. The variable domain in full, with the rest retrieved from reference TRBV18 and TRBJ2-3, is NAGVMQNPRHLVRRRGQEARLRCSPMKGHSHVYWYRQLPEEGLKFMVYLQKENIIDESGMPKERFSAEFPKEGPSILRIQQVVRGDSAAYFCASSPPSGLSTDTQYFGPGTRLTVL.

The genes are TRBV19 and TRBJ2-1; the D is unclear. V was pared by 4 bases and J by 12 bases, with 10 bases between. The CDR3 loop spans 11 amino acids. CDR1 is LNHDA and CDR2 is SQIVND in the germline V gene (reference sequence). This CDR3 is CASSTHNRQFF. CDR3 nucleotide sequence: TGTGCCAGTAGTACCCACAACAGGCAGTTCTTC.

CDR3 loop: CASSLSGASYNSPLHF. In nucleotides, the CDR3 is TGTGCCAGCAGCTTATCTGGGGCCAGCTATAATTCACCCCTCCACTTT. J is TRBJ1-6 and V is TRBV7-8; TRBD1 might be the D (5 bases). V was pared by 2 bases and J by 3 bases, with 11 bases between. The V gene's germline CDR1 is SGHVS and CDR2 FQNEAQ. This CDR3 is 16 amino acids long.

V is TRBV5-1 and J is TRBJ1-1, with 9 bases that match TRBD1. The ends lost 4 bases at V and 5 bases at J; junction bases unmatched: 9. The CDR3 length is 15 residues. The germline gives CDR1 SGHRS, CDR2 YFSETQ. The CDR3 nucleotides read TGCGCCAGCAGCCCGGGGGACAGGGTAGGAACTGAAGCTTTCTTT. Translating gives CASSPGDRVGTEAFF.

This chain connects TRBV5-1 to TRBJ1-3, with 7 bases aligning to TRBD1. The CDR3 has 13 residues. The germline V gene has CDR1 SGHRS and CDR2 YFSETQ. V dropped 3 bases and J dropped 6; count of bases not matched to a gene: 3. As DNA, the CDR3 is TGCGCCAGCAGCTATGGACAGGCAAACACCATATATTTT. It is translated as CASSYGQANTIYF.

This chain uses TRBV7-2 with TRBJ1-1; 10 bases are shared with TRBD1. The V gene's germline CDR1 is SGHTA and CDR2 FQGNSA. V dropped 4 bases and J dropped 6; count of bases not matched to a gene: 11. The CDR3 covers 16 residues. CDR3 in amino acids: CASSWSPTGGAAEAFF. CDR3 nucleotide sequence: TGTGCCAGCAGCTGGAGCCCGACAGGGGGCGCAGCTGAAGCTTTCTTT. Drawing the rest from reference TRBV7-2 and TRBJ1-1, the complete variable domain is GAGVSQSPSNKVTEKGKDVELRCDPISGHTALYWYRQSLGQGLEFLIYFQGNSAPDKSGLPSDRFSAERTGGSVSTLTIQRTQQEDSAVYLCASSWSPTGGAAEAFFGQGTRLTVV.

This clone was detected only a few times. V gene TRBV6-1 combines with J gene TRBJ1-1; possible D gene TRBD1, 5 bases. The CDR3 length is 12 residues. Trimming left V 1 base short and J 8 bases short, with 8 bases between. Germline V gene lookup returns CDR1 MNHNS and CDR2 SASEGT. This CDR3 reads CASSEGEGEAFF. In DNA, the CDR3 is TGTGCCAGCAGTGAAGGGGAGGGGGAAGCTTTCTTT.

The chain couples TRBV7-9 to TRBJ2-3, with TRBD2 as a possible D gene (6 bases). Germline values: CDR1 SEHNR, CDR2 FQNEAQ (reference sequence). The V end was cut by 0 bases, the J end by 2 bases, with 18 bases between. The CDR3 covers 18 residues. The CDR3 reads CASSLALLRDLHTDTQYF. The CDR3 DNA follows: TGTGCCAGCAGCTTAGCCCTCCTCCGGGACTTACACACAGATACGCAGTATTTT.